A single sample is the source of the 18 T cell receptor beta chains below, sequenced in a study of post-analysis software for immune sequencing data. Study-level points and caveats: Higher frequency in patients than in controls was seen for about 5 TRBV segments, with TRBV5-6, TRBV5-1 and TRBV20-1 among them.

TCR beta cDNA libraries included unique molecular identifiers. TCRdb reanalysed the PCR reads using MiXCR and keeps one entry per CDR3 protein. Of roughly 410,000 distinct CDR3 sequences in the sample, around a third are singletons; the top ten hold 13%. Which antigens these TCRs recognize remains unknown. Sequencing input: blood. The receptors come from a girl aged 5 to 17 with multiple sclerosis.

The J gene is TRBJ1-1, the V gene TRBV7-2; no clear D gene. This CDR3 region has 12 residues. V shed 4 bases and J shed 4 bases, with 7 bases lying between them. Germline loops: CDR1 SGHTA, CDR2 FQGNSA. The chain's CDR3 is CASSSDGTEAFF. The CDR3 DNA reads TGTGCCAGCAGCTCCGATGGCACTGAAGCTTTCTTT.

The chain links TRBV30 to TRBJ2-6, with D hard to call. V was cut by 5 bases and J by 0 bases, with 8 bases left in between. The CDR3 is made up of 14 amino acids. CDR1 is GTSNPN and CDR2 is SVGIG in the germline V gene (reference sequence). The CDR3 sequence: CAWRHNSGANVLTF. Written as DNA, the CDR3 is TGTGCCTGGCGCCACAACTCTGGGGCCAACGTCCTGACTTTC. Full variable domain (outside the CDR3, taken from reference TRBV30 and TRBJ2-6): SQTIHQWPATLVQPVGSPLSLECTVEGTSNPNLYWYRQAAGRGLQLLFYSVGIGQISSEVPQNLSASRPQDRQFILSSKKLLLSDSGFYLCAWRHNSGANVLTFGAGSRLTVL.

The J gene is TRBJ1-2, the V gene TRBV4-2; D not resolved. The CDR3 extends over 13 amino acids. Germline assignment: CDR1 LGHNA and CDR2 YNFKEQ. The ends were cut back, 3 bases at V and 8 bases at J, with 13 bases in the middle. The CDR3 nucleotides are TGTGCCAGCAGCCACCCCGGTGTTCAGGGCTACACCTTC. It is translated as CASSHPGVQGYTF.

This clonotype was seen many times. The gene calls are TRBV7-2 and TRBJ2-7, with D possibly TRBD2 on 6 matching bases. Trimming cost V 2 bases and J 3 bases, with 11 bases left between them. This CDR3 region has 14 residues. Germline lookup yields CDR1 SGHTA and CDR2 FQGNSA. The CDR3 bases are TGTGCCAGCAGCTTAACCGGGGGAGACTACGAGCAGTACTTC. It encodes CASSLTGGDYEQYF.

This clonotype appeared a few times. V gene TRBV6-5 combines with J gene TRBJ2-7; D call uncertain. V was cut by 0 bases and J by 2 bases, with 8 bases left in between. Looked up from germline, CDR1 is MNHEY and CDR2 is SVGAGI. This CDR3 has 14 residues. CDR3 region: CASSYSPEAYEQYF. DNA of the CDR3: TGTGCCAGCAGTTACTCCCCCGAGGCCTACGAGCAGTACTTC.

V gene TRBV12-3 or TRBV12-4 combines with J gene TRBJ2-2, with D perhaps assigned TRBD1 or TRBD2 (6 bases each). CDR3 size: 18 residues. V was clipped by 6 bases and J by 0 bases, with 20 bases between them. The CDR3: CASSPSRGLYANTGELFF. The CDR3 coding sequence is TGTGCCAGCAGCCCGAGCCGGGGGCTTTACGCGAACACCGGGGAGCTGTTTTTT.

The J gene is TRBJ1-6, the V gene TRBV7-9; D ambiguous. The CDR3 runs to 13 residues. The V gene lost 5 bases and the J gene lost 8 bases, with 10 bases spanning the gap. Germline V lookup: CDR1 SEHNR, CDR2 FQNEAQ (reference sequence). In nucleotides, the CDR3 is TGTGCCAGCAGCACACGCGGTGATTCACCCCTCCACTTT. Residues: CASSTRGDSPLHF.

This clonotype has more than one count but fewer than ten. V is TRBV10-3 and J is TRBJ2-5; 8 nucleotides match TRBD2. The CDR3 length is 13 residues. Germline values: CDR1 ENHRY, CDR2 SYGVKD. The V segment lost 6 bases and the J segment 2 bases; nucleotides outside the gene matches: 2. In nucleotides, the CDR3 is TGTGCCATCAGCACTAGCGGTCAAGAGACCCAGTACTTC. It yields the protein CAISTSGQETQYF.

In this sample, this clonotype turned up many times. V gene TRBV29-1 combines with J gene TRBJ2-5; no definite D call. Per the germline V gene, CDR1 is SQVTM and CDR2 is ANQGSEA. The CDR3 runs 12 residues. With 4 bases removed from V and 0 bases from J, the gap between germline ends came to 6 bases. The CDR3 is CSVVGHQETQYF. In DNA form, the CDR3 reads TGCAGCGTTGTCGGGCACCAAGAGACCCAGTACTTC.

V gene TRBV3-1 combines with J gene TRBJ1-2, with D possibly TRBD1 on 6 matching bases. The CDR3 extends over 16 amino acids. The V end lost 1 base, the J end lost 4 bases, and 16 bases lay between the germline ends. Germline loops: CDR1 LGHDT, CDR2 YNNKEL (reference sequence). Written as DNA, the CDR3 is TGTGCCAGCAGCCAAGGACCGGGACCCAGGGGCTATGGCTACACCTTC. Its translation: CASSQGPGPRGYGYTF. The full variable domain, rest sourced from reference TRBV3-1 and TRBJ1-2, is DTAVSQTPKYLVTQMGNDKSIKCEQNLGHDTMYWYKQDSKKFLKIMFSYNNKELIINETVPNRFSPKSPDKAHLNLHINSLELGDSAVYFCASSQGPGPRGYGYTFGSGTRLTVV.

This clonotype was counted a few times. The V call is TRBV6-2 or TRBV6-3, the J call TRBJ1-5; the D is unclear. With 6 bases removed from V and 7 bases from J, the gap between germline ends came to 7 bases. Germline V gives CDR1 MNHEY, CDR2 SVGEGT. The length of the CDR3 is 11 residues. Here the CDR3 reads CASRNGQPQHF. CDR3 DNA: TGTGCCAGCAGGAATGGACAGCCCCAGCATTTT.

The sample holds a few counts of this clonotype. The chain employs TRBV18 and TRBJ2-3; TRBD1 is a possible D gene (6 bases). Trimming left V 5 bases short and J 0 bases short, with 12 bases between. This CDR3 is 15 amino acids long. Germline loops: CDR1 KGHSH, CDR2 LQKENI. CDR3 bases: TGTGCCAGCTCAACAGGGTTTACGAGCACAGATACGCAGTATTTT. Its translation is CASSTGFTSTDTQYF.

This clonotype has a count of ten or more. The chain carries TRBV29-1 and TRBJ2-7; TRBD1 aligns across 9 bases. Trimming removed 4 bases from V and 1 base from J; junction bases left unmatched: 5. The CDR3 has 14 amino acids. Per germline, CDR1 SQVTM and CDR2 ANQGSEA. CDR3 loop: CSVVETGGSYEQYF. The CDR3 DNA sequence: TGCAGCGTTGTAGAGACAGGGGGTTCCTACGAGCAGTACTTC.

The rearrangement uses TRBV5-6 and TRBJ1-2, with 7 bases that match TRBD1. Trimming at V came to 1 base and at J to 4 bases, leaving 7 bases not matched to a gene. Germline V gene sequence: CDR1 SGHDT, CDR2 YYEEEE. The CDR3 is 15 amino acids. CDR3 DNA sequence: TGTGCCAGCAGCTTGTTTGACAGGGAACGCTATGGCTACACCTTC. Translating it yields CASSLFDRERYGYTF.

This sequence joins TRBV4-1 and TRBJ2-1, with a possible D match to TRBD1 (6 bases). The J call may be incorrect, as the DNA end agrees better with TRBJ2-7. The CDR3 loop spans 15 amino acids. The germline CDR1 and CDR2 sequences are MGHRA and YSYEKL. The CDR3 sequence: CASSQVLDRSYEQYF. The CDR3 bases are TGCGCCAGCAGCCAAGTATTGGACAGATCCTACGAGCAGTACTTC.

The chain links TRBV3-1 to TRBJ2-1, with TRBD1 as a possible D gene (6 bases). V was pared by 2 bases and J by 7 bases, with 12 bases between. The germline V gene encodes CDR1 LGHDT and CDR2 YNNKEL (reference sequence). The CDR3 contains 14 residues. For the CDR3, the DNA is TGTGCCAGCAGCCAACAGGGGTCCTGGAATGAGCAGTTCTTC. This encodes CASSQQGSWNEQFF.

This sequence joins TRBV7-2 and TRBJ2-5; TRBD2 might be the D (6 bases). CDR3 length: 15 residues. Germline V gene sequence: CDR1 SGHTA, CDR2 FQGNSA. The V end lost 2 bases, the J end lost 5 bases, and 15 bases lay between the germline ends. CDR3 nucleotide sequence: TGTGCCAGCAGCTTACGCAGCGATCGGGGGGAGACCCAGTACTTC. It is translated as CASSLRSDRGETQYF.

In DNA form, the CDR3 reads TGTGCCAGCAGCTTATTTCCCGGGACAGGGTTCTACGAGCAGTACTTC. Amino acid sequence: CASSLFPGTGFYEQYF. The V call is TRBV7-2, the J call TRBJ2-7, with 9 bases fitting TRBD1. From germline, CDR1 is SGHTA and CDR2 FQGNSA. The CDR3 covers 16 residues. With V trimmed by 2 bases and J by 3 bases, 8 bases remained unmatched.